What follows are 14 T cell receptor beta chains derived from one specimen sequenced in a study of blood T cell repertoires in COVID-19. Some clones are missing from TCRdb's copy, which holds only in-frame ones; the method was immunoSEQ multiplex PCR. The top ten clones hold about 14% of a sample with tens of thousands of clones, under 85% of them seen once. The sample taken for sequencing was peripheral blood. These receptors all stem from a man aged 45-60 years with COVID-19, enrolled during active disease.

As for this clone: The same CDR3 is also encoded by other DNA sequences in this sample. The chain links TRBV18 to TRBJ2-5, with D perhaps matching TRBD1 (7 bases). This CDR3 has 14 amino acids. The germline V and J ends were trimmed by 0 bases and 5 bases, with 10 bases remaining between them. CDR1 KGHSH and CDR2 LQKENI come from the germline V gene. CDR3 in amino acids: CASSPPAGGETQYF. CDR3 bases: TGTGCCAGCTCACCACCAGCAGGGGGGGAGACCCAGTACTTC.

V gene TRBV10-1 combines with J gene TRBJ1-1; no firm D call. From germline, CDR1 is WNHNN and CDR2 SYGVQD (reference sequence). CDR3 length: 13 residues. Deletions cut 5 bases from V and 1 base from J, with 8 bases between. This CDR3 is CASSRQANTEAFF. The CDR3 DNA reads as TGCGCCAGCAGTCGGCAGGCGAACACTGAAGCTTTCTTT.

This clone has a handful of counts. The V call is TRBV12-2, the J call TRBJ2-5; TRBD1 was called by the table and not checked on the DNA. TRBV12-2 is a known pseudogene. The CDR3 spans 15 residues. In DNA, the CDR3 is TGTGCAAGTCGCAGTCGGGGGACAGGGGTTCTGCGAGGGTACTTC. Translation gives CASRSRGTGVLRGYF.

The chain combines TRBV2 with TRBJ1-2; D is ambiguous. Trimming took off 7 bases at V and 2 bases at J, with 26 bases between the two ends. The germline V gene encodes CDR1 SNHLY and CDR2 FYNNEI. The CDR3 spans 18 residues. CDR3 DNA sequence: TGTGCCAGCACCAAGCGCTTGGTCATGAGGGAGGCGAACTATGGCTACACCTTC. The encoded protein is CASTKRLVMREANYGYTF.

The chain recombines TRBV9 with TRBJ1-5; D might be TRBD1 (5 bases). CDR1 SGDLS and CDR2 YYNGEE come from the germline V gene. This CDR3 has 14 residues. V was pared by 0 bases and J by 7 bases, with 11 bases between. CDR3 region: CASSVEGDGQPQHF. In nucleotides, the CDR3 is TGTGCCAGCAGCGTAGAAGGGGATGGGCAGCCCCAGCATTTT.

This chain links TRBV6-2 or TRBV6-3 with TRBJ1-5; no firm D call. The CDR3 runs to 17 residues. The V end was cut by 5 bases, the J end by 0 bases, with 17 bases between. The germline V gene has CDR1 MNHEY and CDR2 SVGEGT. The CDR3 sequence is CASSPSGKRYSNQPQHF. DNA for the CDR3: TGTGCCAGCAGTCCCTCGGGGAAGAGGTATAGCAATCAGCCCCAGCATTTT.

The DNA for the CDR3 is TGTGCCAGCAGTGACGTGGCACAAGAGACCCAGTACTTC. Translated, it gives CASSDVAQETQYF. V is TRBV2 and J is TRBJ2-5, with D unclear. The V and J ends lost 3 bases and 2 bases respectively, with 7 bases between them. Germline V gene data show CDR1 as SNHLY and CDR2 as FYNNEI. The CDR3 contains 13 residues.

J is TRBJ1-1 and V is TRBV6-5; D is undetermined. The germline V and J ends were trimmed by 4 bases and 5 bases, with 17 bases remaining between them. This CDR3 has 15 residues. Germline V gives CDR1 MNHEY, CDR2 SVGAGI. The CDR3 is CASSSYSGSRTEAFF. CDR3 nucleotides: TGTGCCAGCAGTTCTTACTCCGGGAGTAGGACTGAAGCTTTCTTT.

The chain carries TRBV13 and TRBJ1-2; 7 nucleotides align to TRBD1. V shed 8 bases, J shed 3 bases, and the junction held 9 bases outside the gene matches. The germline gives CDR1 PRHDT, CDR2 FYEKMQ (reference sequence). The CDR3 is 14 residues long. CDR3 region: CASAGDSRHYGYTF. CDR3 sequence (DNA): TGTGCCAGCGCCGGGGACAGCAGGCACTATGGCTACACCTTC.

CDR3: CASSRLAGGRGYNEQFF. The CDR3, as DNA: TGTGCCAGCAGCCGACTAGCGGGGGGCCGGGGCTACAATGAGCAGTTCTTC. The chain recombines TRBV11-2 with TRBJ2-1; 13 bases line up with TRBD2. The length of the CDR3 is 17 residues. Germline V CDR1 and CDR2: SGHAT, FQNNGV. V lost 5 bases and J lost 3; bases outside the gene matches: 7.

In nucleotides, the CDR3 is TGTGCCAGCAGTGACCTGGGGAGGCAAGCTTTCTTT. The encoded protein is CASSDLGRQAFF. This chain connects TRBV6-2 or TRBV6-3 to TRBJ1-1; D is unresolved. This CDR3 comprises 12 residues. Germline CDR1 and CDR2: MNHEY and SVGEGT. Trimming removed 5 bases from V and 9 bases from J, with 13 bases in between.

This chain uses TRBV19 with TRBJ1-1; tentative D call: TRBD1 (6 bases). This CDR3 is 14 amino acids long. Germline V gene data show CDR1 as LNHDA and CDR2 as SQIVND (reference sequence). V was pared by 6 bases and J by 3 bases, with 14 bases between. The CDR3 protein is CASSLGGVYTEAFF. Written as DNA, the CDR3 is TGTGCCAGTAGCCTAGGGGGTGTTTACACTGAAGCTTTCTTT.

The chain is built from TRBV9 and TRBJ2-5; TRBD2 aligns across 8 bases. V trimming: 4 bases; J trimming: 0 bases; junction bases outside the gene matches: 11. Germline lookup yields CDR1 SGDLS and CDR2 YYNGEE. The CDR3 totals 17 residues. The DNA of the CDR3 is TGTGCCAGCAGCCCCCGACGAGCGGGGGCGTACCAAGAGACCCAGTACTTC. This encodes CASSPRRAGAYQETQYF.

The chain recombines TRBV2 with TRBJ2-6; tentatively, D is TRBD1 (5 bases). Germline CDR1 is SNHLY and CDR2 is FYNNEI. CDR3 length equals 14 residues. With 4 bases removed from V and 4 bases from J, the gap between germline ends came to 8 bases. Written as DNA, the CDR3 is TGTGCCAGCAGTGTCAGGGTCGGGGCCAACGTCCTGACTTTC. As protein: CASSVRVGANVLTF.